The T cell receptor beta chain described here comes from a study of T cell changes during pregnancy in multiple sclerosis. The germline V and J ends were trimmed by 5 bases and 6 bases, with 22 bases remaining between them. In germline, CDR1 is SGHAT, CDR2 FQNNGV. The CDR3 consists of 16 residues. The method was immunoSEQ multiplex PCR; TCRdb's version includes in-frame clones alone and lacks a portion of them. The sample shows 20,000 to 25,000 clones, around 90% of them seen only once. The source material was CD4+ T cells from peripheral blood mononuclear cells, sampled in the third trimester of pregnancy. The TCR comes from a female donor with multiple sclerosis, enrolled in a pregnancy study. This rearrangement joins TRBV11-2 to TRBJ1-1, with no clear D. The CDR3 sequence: CASSHLIGRWRAEAFF. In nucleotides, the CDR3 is TGTGCCAGCAGCCACCTCATCGGGCGTTGGAGGGCTGAAGCTTTCTTT.